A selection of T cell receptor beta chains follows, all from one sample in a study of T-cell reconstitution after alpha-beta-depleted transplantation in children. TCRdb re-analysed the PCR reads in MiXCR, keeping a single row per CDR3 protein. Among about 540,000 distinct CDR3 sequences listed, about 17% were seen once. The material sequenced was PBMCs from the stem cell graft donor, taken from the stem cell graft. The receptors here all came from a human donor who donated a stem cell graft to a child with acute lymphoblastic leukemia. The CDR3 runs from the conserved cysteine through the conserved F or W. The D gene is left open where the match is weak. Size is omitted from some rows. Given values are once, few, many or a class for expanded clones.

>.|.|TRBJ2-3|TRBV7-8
CASREQGDTQYF
TGTGCCAGCAGAGAGCAGGGAGATACGCAGTATTTT
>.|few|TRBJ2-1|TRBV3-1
CASSQVGGSTGNEQFF
TGTGCCAGCAGCCAAGTCGGTGGGTCCACCGGCAATGAGCAGTTCTTC
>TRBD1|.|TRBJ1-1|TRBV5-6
CASSWGTGGSAKAFF
TGTGCCAGCAGCTGGGGGACAGGGGGCAGTGCCAAAGCTTTCTTT
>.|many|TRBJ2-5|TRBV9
CASSVFGAGQETQYF
TGTGCCAGCAGCGTATTTGGGGCTGGTCAAGAGACCCAGTACTTC
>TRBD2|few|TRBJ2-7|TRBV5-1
CASTSLDSGTSGTYYEQYF
TGCGCCAGCACCTCTTTGGACTCGGGGACTAGCGGGACTTACTACGAGCAGTACTTC
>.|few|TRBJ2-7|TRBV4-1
CASSPRTEFYEQYF
TGCGCCAGCAGCCCCCGGACAGAATTCTACGAGCAGTACTTC
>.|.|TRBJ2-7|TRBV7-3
CASSQTGLEQYF
TGTGCCAGCAGCCAGACAGGTCTGGAGCAGTACTTC
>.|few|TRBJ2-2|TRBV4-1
CASSQVGLGGTGELFF
TGCGCCAGCAGCCAAGTCGGGCTAGGAGGGACCGGGGAGCTGTTTTTT
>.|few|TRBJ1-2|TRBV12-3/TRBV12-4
CASSLSGAAGYTF
TGTGCCAGCAGCCTTAGCGGCGCAGCGGGCTACACCTTC
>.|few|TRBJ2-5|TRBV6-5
CASSSARATTQETQYF
TGTGCCAGCAGTTCCGCGAGGGCGACAACCCAAGAGACCCAGTACTTC
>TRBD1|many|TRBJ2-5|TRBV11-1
CASSLGQGGPQETQYF
TGTGCCAGCAGCCTCGGACAGGGGGGGCCTCAAGAGACCCAGTACTTC
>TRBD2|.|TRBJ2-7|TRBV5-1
CASSPGGIYYEQYF
TGCGCCAGCAGCCCGGGAGGCATCTACTACGAGCAGTACTTC
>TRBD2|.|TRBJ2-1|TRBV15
CATSRSSAGDPYNEQFF
TGTGCCACCAGCAGAAGCTCAGCGGGAGATCCCTACAATGAGCAGTTCTTC
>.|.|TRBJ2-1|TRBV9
CASSVEASHEQFF
TGTGCCAGCAGCGTAGAGGCTAGCCATGAGCAGTTCTTC
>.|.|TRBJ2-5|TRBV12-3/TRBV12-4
CASSLAHLGTIGETQYF
TGTGCCAGCAGTTTAGCGCATCTGGGAACAATAGGCGAGACCCAGTACTTC
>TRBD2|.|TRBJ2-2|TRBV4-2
CASSQDLGTTFTGELFF
TGTGCCAGCAGCCAAGATTTGGGGACTACCTTCACCGGGGAGCTGTTTTTT
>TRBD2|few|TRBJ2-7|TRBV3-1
CASSQGRTSGRYEQYF
TGTGCCAGCAGCCAAGGGAGGACTAGCGGGAGATACGAGCAGTACTTC
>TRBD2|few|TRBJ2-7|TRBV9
CASSVATASGTYEQYF
TGTGCCAGCAGCGTAGCTACGGCTAGCGGAACCTACGAGCAGTACTTC
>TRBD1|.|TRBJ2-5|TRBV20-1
CSARDPGQPKQETQYF
TGCAGTGCTAGAGATCCGGGACAGCCAAAACAAGAGACCCAGTACTTC
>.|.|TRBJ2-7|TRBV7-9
CASRPSPYEQYF
TGTGCCAGCAGACCCTCCCCCTACGAGCAGTACTTC
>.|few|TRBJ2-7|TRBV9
CASSVSSGGRYEQYF
TGTGCCAGCAGCGTAAGTAGCGGTGGGAGATACGAGCAGTACTTC
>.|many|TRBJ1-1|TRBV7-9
CASSPGTDEAFF
TGTGCCAGCAGCCCCGGGACGGATGAAGCTTTCTTT
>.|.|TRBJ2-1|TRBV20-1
CSALARFVNEQFF
TGCAGTGCTTTAGCTAGGTTCGTCAATGAGCAGTTCTTC
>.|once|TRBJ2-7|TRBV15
CATSSSTTAYEQYF
TGTGCCACCAGCAGCTCAACAACCGCCTACGAGCAGTACTTC
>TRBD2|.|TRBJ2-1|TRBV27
CASSLSGLAGNSYNEQFF
TGTGCCAGCAGTTTATCCGGACTAGCGGGAAACTCCTACAATGAGCAGTTCTTC
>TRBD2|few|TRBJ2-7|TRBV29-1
CSAATGGLAGGHEQYF
TGCAGCGCCGCAACAGGGGGACTAGCGGGAGGCCACGAGCAGTACTTC
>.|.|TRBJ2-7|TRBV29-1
CSVEVGGAGYEQYF
TGCAGCGTTGAAGTAGGGGGAGCCGGTTACGAGCAGTACTTC
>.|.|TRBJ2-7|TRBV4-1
CASSPWESYEQYF
TGCGCCAGCAGTCCTTGGGAGTCCTACGAGCAGTACTTC
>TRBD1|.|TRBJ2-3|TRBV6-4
CASSEAGGRDTQYF
TGTGCCAGCAGTGAAGCAGGGGGCAGGGATACGCAGTATTTT
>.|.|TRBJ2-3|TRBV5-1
CASSPNPGLSTDTQYF
TGCGCCAGCAGCCCTAACCCGGGACTTAGCACAGATACGCAGTATTTT
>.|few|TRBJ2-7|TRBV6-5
CASSYEREQYF
TGTGCCAGCAGTTACGAGCGCGAGCAGTACTTC
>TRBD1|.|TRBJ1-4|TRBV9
CASSPRTGEEKLFF
TGTGCCAGCAGCCCCCGGACAGGGGAGGAAAAACTGTTTTTT
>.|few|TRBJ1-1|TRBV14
CASRDPWGVNTEAFF
TGTGCCAGCAGGGACCCTTGGGGGGTCAACACTGAAGCTTTCTTT
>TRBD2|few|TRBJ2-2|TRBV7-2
CASSNTPGGAGELFF
TGTGCCAGCAGCAATACCCCGGGGGGGGCCGGGGAGCTGTTTTTT
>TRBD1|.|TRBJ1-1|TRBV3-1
CASSLGTGGPKTEAFF
TGTGCCAGCAGCCTGGGGACAGGGGGCCCGAAGACTGAAGCTTTCTTT
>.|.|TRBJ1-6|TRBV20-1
CSARDRVKPLNSPLHF
TGCAGTGCTAGAGATCGTGTGAAGCCGCTTAATTCACCCCTCCACTTT
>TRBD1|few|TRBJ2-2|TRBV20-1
CSARDMGTGDTGELFF
TGCAGTGCTAGAGATATGGGGACAGGGGACACCGGGGAGCTGTTTTTT
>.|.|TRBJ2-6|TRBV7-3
CASTRVVSSGANVLTF
TGTGCCAGCACTCGCGTAGTATCCTCCGGGGCCAACGTCCTGACTTTC
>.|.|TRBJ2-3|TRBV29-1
CSVEGRGRTDTQYF
TGCAGCGTTGAGGGCAGGGGAAGGACAGATACGCAGTATTTT
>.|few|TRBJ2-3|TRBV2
CASSDLSGTFVDTQYF
TGTGCCAGCAGTGATCTTAGCGGAACCTTTGTAGATACGCAGTATTTT